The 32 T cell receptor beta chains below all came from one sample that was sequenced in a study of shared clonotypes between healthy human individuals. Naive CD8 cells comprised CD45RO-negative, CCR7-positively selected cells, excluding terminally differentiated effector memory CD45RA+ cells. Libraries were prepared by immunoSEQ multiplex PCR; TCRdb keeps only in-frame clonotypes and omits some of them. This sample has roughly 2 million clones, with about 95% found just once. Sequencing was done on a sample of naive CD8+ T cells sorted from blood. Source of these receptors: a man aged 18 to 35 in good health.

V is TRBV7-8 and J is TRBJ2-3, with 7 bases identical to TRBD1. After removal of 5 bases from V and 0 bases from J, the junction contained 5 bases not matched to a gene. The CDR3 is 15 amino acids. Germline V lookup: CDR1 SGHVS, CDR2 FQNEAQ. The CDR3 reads CASSNRDRSTDTQYF. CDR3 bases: TGTGCCAGCAGCAACCGGGACAGAAGCACAGATACGCAGTATTTT.

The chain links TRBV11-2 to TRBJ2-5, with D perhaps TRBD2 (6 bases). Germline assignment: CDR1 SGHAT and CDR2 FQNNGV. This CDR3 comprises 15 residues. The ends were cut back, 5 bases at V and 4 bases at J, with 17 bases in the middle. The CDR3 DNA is TGTGCCAGCAGCCTGTACTCGGAGGGAGGAGAGACCCAGTACTTC. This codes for CASSLYSEGGETQYF.

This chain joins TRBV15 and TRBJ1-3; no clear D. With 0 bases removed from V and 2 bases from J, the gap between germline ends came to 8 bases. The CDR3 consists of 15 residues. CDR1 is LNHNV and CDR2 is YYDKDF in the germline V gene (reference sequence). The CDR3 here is CATSRDRAAGNTIYF. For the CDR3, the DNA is TGTGCCACCAGCAGAGATAGGGCAGCTGGAAACACCATATATTTT.

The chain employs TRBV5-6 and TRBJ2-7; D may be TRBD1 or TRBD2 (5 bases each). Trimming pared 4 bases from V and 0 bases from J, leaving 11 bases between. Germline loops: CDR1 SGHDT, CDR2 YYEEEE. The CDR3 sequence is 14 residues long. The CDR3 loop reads CASSVGGSSYEQYF. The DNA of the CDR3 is TGTGCCAGCAGCGTTGGGGGTTCCTCCTACGAGCAGTACTTC.

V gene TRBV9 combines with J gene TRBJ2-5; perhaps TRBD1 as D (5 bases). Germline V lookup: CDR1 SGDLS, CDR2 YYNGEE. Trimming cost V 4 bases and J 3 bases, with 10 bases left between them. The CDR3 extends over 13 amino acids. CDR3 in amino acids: CASSIQGEETQYF. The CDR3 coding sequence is TGTGCCAGCAGCATCCAAGGGGAAGAGACCCAGTACTTC.

The CDR3, as DNA: TGTGCCAGGGATCCGGTGGATGAAGCTTTCTTT. Translated: CARDPVDEAFF. The chain uses TRBV7-9 and TRBJ1-1; D ambiguous. Germline V CDR1 and CDR2: SEHNR, FQNEAQ (reference sequence). Trimming cost V 9 bases and J 7 bases, with 12 bases left between them. This CDR3 is 11 amino acids long.

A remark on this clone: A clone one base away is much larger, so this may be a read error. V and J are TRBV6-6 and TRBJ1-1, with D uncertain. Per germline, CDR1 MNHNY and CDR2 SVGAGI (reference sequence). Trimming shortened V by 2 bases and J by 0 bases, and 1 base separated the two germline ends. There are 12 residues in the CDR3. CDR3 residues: CASSYMNTEAFF. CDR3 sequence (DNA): TGTGCCAGCAGTTACATGAACACTGAAGCTTTCTTT.

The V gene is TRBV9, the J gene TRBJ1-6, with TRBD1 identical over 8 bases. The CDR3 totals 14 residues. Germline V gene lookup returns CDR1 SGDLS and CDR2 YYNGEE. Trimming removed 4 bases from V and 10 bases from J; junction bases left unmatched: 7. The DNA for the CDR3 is TGTGCCAGCAGCCCGACAGGGGAAGGATCACCCCTCCACTTT. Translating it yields CASSPTGEGSPLHF.

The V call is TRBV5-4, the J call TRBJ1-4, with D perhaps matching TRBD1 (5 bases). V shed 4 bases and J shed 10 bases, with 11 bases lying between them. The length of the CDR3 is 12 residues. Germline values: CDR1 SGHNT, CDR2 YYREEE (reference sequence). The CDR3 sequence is CASSLSGGKLFF. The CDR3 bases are TGTGCCAGCAGCCTCTCGGGGGGAAAACTGTTTTTT. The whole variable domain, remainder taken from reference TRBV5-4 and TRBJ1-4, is ETGVTQSPTHLIKTRGQQVTLRCSSQSGHNTVSWYQQALGQGPQFIFQYYREEENGRGNFPPRFSGLQFPNYSSELNVNALELDDSALYLCASSLSGGKLFFGSGTQLSVL.

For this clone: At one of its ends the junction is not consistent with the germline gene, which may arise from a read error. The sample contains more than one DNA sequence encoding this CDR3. The CDR3 spells CSVPKGAGDYGYTF. In nucleotides, the CDR3 is TGCAGCGTCCCAAAAGGGGCTGGAGACTACGGCTACACCTTC. The chain uses TRBV29-1 and TRBJ1-2; TRBD1 is a possible D gene (5 bases). CDR1 and CDR2 from the germline V gene are SQVTM and ANQGSEA. The CDR3 totals 14 residues.

The CDR3 bases are TGCAGCGTCCCGTTACAGATGAACACTGAAGCTTTCTTT. Translating it yields CSVPLQMNTEAFF. The rearrangement joins TRBV29-1 to TRBJ1-1, with D unclear. Germline loops: CDR1 SQVTM, CDR2 ANQGSEA. This CDR3 spans 13 amino acids. The V end lost 6 bases, the J end lost 0 bases, and 11 bases lay between the germline ends. The whole variable domain, filled in from reference TRBV29-1 and TRBJ1-1, reads SAVISQKPSRDICQRGTSLTIQCQVDSQVTMMFWYRQQPGQSLTLIATANQGSEATYESGFVIDKFPISRPNLTFSTLTVSNMSPEDSSIYLCSVPLQMNTEAFFGQGTRLTVV.

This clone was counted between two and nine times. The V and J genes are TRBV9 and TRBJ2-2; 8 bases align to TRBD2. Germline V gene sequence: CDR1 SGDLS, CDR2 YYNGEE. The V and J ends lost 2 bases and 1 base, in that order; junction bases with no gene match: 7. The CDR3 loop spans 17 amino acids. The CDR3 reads CASSVEAGVRNTGELFF. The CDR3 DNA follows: TGTGCCAGCAGCGTTGAAGCGGGGGTCAGGAACACCGGGGAGCTGTTTTTT.

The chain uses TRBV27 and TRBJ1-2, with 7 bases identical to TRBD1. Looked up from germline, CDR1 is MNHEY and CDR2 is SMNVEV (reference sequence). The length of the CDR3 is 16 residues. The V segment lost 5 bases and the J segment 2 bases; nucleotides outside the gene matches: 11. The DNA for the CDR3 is TGTGCCAGCAGTCCCACTCGACAGGGATCAAACTATGGCTACACCTTC. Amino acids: CASSPTRQGSNYGYTF.

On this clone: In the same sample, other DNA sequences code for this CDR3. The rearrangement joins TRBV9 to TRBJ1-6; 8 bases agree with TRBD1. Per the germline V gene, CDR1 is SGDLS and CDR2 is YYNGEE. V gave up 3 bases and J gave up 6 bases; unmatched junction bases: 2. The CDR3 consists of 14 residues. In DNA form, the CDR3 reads TGTGCCAGCAGCGGACAGGGGACTAATTCACCCCTCCACTTT. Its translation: CASSGQGTNSPLHF.

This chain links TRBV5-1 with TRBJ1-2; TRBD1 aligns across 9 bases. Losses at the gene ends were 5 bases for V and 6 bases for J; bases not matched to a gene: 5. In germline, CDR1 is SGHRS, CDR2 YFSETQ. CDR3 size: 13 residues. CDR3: CASSGTGYNGYTF. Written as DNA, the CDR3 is TGCGCCAGCAGTGGGACAGGGTATAATGGCTACACCTTC.

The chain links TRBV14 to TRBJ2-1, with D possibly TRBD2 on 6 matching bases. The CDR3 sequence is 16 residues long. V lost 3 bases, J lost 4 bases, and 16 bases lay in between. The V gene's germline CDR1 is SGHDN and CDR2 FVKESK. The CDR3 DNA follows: TGTGCCAGCAGCCAGCTCCCCCTAGCGACGTACAATGAGCAGTTCTTC. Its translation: CASSQLPLATYNEQFF.

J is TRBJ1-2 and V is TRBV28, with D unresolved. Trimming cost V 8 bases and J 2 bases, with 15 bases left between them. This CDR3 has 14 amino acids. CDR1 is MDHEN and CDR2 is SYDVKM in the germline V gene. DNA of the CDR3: TGTGCCAGCGGAGTTTCGACGGAGAACTATGGCTACACCTTC. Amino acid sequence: CASGVSTENYGYTF.

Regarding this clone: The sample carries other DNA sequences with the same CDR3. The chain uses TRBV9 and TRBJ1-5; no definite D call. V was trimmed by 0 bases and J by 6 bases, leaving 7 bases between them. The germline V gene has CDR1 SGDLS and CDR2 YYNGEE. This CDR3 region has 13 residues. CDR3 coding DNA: TGTGCCAGCAGCGTAGAGGGTGGTCAGCCCCAGCATTTT. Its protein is CASSVEGGQPQHF. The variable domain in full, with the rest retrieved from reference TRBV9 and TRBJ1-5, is DSGVTQTPKHLITATGQRVTLRCSPRSGDLSVYWYQQSLDQGLQFLIQYYNGEERAKGNILERFSAQQFPDLHSELNLSSLELGDSALYFCASSVEGGQPQHFGDGTRLSIL.

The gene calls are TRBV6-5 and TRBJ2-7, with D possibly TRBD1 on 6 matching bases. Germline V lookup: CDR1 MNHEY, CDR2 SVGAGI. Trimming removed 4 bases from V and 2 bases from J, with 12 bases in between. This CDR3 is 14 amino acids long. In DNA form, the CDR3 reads TGTGCCAGCAGTTTCAAATGGACAGCCTACGAGCAGTACTTC. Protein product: CASSFKWTAYEQYF.

CDR3 nucleotide sequence: TGTGCCAGCAGCTTAGAGGGAAACATTCAGTACTTC. It is translated as CASSLEGNIQYF. This chain links TRBV11-2 with TRBJ2-4; no clear D gene. With 0 bases removed from V and 6 bases from J, the gap between germline ends came to 3 bases. From germline, CDR1 is SGHAT and CDR2 FQNNGV. The CDR3 has 12 residues.

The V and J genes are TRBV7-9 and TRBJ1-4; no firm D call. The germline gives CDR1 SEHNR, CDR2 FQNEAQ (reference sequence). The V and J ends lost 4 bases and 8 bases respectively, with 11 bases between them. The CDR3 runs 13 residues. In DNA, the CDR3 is TGTGCCAGCAGCTCCCCCTCATGGGAAAAACTGTTTTTT. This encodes CASSSPSWEKLFF. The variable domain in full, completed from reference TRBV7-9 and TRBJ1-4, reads DTGVSQNPRHKITKRGQNVTFRCDPISEHNRLYWYRQTLGQGPEFLTYFQNEAQLEKSRLLSDRFSAERPKGSFSTLEIQRTEQGDSAMYLCASSSPSWEKLFFGSGTQLSVL.

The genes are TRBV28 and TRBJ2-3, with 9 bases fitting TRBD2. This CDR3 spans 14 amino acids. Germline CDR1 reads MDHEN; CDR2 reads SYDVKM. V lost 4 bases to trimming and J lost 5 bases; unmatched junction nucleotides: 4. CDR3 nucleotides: TGTGCCAGCAGTTCACGACTAGCGGAAGATACGCAGTATTTT. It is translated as CASSSRLAEDTQYF.

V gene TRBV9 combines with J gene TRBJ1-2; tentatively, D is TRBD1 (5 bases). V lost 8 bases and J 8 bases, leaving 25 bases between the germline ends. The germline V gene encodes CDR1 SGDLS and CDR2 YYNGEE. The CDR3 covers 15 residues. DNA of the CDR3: TGTGCCAGTGGGGGAACGGACTTATATATGATGGGCTACACCTTC. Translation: CASGGTDLYMMGYTF.

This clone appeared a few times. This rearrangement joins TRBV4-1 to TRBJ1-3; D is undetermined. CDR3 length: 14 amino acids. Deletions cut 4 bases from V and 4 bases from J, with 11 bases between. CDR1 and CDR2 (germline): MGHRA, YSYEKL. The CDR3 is CASSPVGQGNTIYF. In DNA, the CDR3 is TGCGCCAGCAGCCCCGTTGGGCAAGGAAACACCATATATTTT.

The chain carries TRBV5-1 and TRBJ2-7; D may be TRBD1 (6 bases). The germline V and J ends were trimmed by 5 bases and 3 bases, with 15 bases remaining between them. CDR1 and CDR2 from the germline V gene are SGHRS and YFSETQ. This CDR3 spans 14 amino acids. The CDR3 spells CASSLLTGDYEQYF. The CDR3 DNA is TGCGCCAGCAGTCTGCTGACAGGTGACTACGAGCAGTACTTC.

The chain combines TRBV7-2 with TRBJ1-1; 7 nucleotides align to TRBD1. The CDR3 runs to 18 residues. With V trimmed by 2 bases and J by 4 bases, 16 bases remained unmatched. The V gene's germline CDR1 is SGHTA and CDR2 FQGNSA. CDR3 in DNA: TGTGCCAGCAGCTTAAGCGGAGCCCCGCCGGGACAGACCACTGAAGCTTTCTTT. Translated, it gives CASSLSGAPPGQTTEAFF. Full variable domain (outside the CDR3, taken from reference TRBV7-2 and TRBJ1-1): GAGVSQSPSNKVTEKGKDVELRCDPISGHTALYWYRQSLGQGLEFLIYFQGNSAPDKSGLPSDRFSAERTGGSVSTLTIQRTQQEDSAVYLCASSLSGAPPGQTTEAFFGQGTRLTVV.

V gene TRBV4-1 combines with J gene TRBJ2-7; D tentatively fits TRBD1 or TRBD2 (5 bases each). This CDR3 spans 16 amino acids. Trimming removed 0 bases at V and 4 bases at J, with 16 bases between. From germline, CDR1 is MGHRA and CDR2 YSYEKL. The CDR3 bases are TGCGCCAGCAGCCAAGAAGAGGGACCGGTCTCGTACGAGCAGTACTTC. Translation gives CASSQEEGPVSYEQYF.

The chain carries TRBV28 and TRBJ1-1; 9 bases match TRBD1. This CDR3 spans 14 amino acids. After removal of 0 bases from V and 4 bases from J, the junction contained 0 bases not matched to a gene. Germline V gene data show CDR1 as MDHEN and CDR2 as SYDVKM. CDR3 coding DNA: TGTGCCAGCAGTTTATGGGGACAGGGCACTGAAGCTTTCTTT. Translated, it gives CASSLWGQGTEAFF.

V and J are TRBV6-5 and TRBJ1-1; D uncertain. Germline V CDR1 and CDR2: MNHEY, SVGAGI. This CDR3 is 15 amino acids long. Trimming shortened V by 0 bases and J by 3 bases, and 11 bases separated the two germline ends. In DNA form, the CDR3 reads TGTGCCAGCAGTTACTCGTTGGGGAGGCACACTGAAGCTTTCTTT. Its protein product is CASSYSLGRHTEAFF.

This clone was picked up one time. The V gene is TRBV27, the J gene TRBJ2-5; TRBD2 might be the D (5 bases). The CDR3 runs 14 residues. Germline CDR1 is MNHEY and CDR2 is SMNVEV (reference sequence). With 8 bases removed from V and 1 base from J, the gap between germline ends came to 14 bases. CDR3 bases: TGTGCCAGCCGTCCCGGGATACCCCAAGAGACCCAGTACTTC. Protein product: CASRPGIPQETQYF.

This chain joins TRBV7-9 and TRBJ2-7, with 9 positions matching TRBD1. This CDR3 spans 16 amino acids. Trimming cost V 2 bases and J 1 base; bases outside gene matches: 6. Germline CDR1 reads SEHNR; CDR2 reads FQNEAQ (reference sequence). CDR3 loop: CASSLTSGTGSYEQYF. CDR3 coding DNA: TGTGCCAGCAGCTTAACCTCCGGGACAGGGTCCTACGAGCAGTACTTC.

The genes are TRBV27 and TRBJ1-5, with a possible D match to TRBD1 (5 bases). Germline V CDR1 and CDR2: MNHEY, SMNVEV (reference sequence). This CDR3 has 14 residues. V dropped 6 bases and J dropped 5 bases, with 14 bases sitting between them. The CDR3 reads CASREDIGDQPQHF. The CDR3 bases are TGTGCCAGCAGAGAGGACATTGGGGATCAGCCCCAGCATTTT.